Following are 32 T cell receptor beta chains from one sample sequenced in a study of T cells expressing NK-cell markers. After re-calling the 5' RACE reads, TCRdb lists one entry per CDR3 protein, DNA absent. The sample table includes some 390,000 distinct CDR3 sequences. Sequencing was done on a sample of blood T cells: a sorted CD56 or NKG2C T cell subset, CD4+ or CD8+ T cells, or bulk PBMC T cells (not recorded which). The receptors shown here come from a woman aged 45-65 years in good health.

The CDR3: CASSQTGTANSPLHF. V is TRBV4-1 and J is TRBJ1-6; TCRdb's D call, TRBD1, is unchecked because there is no DNA. The CDR3 spans 15 residues. CDR1 and CDR2 from the germline V gene are MGHRA and YSYEKL.

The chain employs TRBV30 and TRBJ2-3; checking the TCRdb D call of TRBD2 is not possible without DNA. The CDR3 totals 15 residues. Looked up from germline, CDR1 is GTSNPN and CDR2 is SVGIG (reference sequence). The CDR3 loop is CAWAPGLAGSDTQYF.

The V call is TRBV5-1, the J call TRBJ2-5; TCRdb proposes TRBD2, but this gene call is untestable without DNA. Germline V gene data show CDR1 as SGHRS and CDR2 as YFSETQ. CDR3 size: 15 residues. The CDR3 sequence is CASSLAGTSAETQYF.

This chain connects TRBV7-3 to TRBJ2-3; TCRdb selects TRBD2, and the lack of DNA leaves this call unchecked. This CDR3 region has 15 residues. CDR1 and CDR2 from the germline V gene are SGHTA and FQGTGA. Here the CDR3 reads CASSLGGYSTDTQYF.

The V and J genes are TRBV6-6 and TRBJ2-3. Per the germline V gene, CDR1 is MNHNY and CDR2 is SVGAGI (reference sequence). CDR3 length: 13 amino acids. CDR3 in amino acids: CASSYGSTDTQYF.

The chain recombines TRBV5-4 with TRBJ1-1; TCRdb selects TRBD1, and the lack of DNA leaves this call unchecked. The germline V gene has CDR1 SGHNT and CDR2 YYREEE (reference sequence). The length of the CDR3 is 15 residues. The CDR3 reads CASSRPGTGFSEAFF.

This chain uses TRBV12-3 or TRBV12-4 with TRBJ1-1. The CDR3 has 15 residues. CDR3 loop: CASSLVGSRNTEAFF.

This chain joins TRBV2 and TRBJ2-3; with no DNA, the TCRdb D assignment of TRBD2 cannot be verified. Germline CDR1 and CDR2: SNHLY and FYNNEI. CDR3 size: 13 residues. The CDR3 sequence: CASSGEDGGLQYF.

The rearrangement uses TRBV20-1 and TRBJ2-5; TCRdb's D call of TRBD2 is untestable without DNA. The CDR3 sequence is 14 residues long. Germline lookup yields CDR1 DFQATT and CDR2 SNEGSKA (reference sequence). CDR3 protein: CSAAQTSGQETQYF.

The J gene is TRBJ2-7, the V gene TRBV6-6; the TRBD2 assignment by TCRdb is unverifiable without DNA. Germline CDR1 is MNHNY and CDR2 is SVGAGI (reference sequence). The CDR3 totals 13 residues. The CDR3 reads CASSYGREYEQYF.

CDR3 residues: CATSQTRGQPQHF. This chain uses TRBV24-1 with TRBJ1-5; there is no DNA to check the TCRdb D call of TRBD1. There are 13 residues in the CDR3. Germline CDR1 KGHDR, CDR2 SFDVKD.

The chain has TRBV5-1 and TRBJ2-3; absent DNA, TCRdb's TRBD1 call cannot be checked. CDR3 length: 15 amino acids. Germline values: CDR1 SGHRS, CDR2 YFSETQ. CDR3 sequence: CASSFSRGIADTQYF.

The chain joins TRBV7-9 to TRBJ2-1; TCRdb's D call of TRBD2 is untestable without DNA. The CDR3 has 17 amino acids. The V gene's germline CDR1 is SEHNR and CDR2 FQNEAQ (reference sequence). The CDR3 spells CASRANPRDQKYNEQFF.

CDR3 sequence: CASSEDGLRQYF. The chain uses TRBV9 and TRBJ2-3. Germline assignment: CDR1 SGDLS and CDR2 YYNGEE. This CDR3 is 12 amino acids long.

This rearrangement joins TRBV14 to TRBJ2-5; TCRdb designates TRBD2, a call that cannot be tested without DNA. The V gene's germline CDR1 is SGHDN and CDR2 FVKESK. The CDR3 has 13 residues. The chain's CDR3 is CASSQLRGMAQYF.

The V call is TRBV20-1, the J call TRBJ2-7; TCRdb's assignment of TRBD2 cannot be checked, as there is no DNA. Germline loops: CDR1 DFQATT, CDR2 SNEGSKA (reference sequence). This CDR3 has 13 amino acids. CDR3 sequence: CSAREGGAYEQYF.

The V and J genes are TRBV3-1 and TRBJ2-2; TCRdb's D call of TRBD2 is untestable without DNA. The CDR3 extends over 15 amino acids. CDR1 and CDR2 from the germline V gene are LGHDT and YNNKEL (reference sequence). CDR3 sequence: CASEPGVAGLVELFF. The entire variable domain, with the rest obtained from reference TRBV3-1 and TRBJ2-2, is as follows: DTAVSQTPKYLVTQMGNDKSIKCEQNLGHDTMYWYKQDSKKFLKIMFSYNNKELIINETVPNRFSPKSPDKAHLNLHINSLELGDSAVYFCASEPGVAGLVELFFGEGSRLTVL.

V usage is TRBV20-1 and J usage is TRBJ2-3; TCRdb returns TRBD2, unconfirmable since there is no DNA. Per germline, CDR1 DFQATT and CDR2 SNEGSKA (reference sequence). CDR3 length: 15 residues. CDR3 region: CSARDLNSGRDTQYF.

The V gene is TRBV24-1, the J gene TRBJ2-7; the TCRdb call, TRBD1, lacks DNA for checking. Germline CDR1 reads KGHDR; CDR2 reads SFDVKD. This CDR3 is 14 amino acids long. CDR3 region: CATSDSGHLYEQYF.

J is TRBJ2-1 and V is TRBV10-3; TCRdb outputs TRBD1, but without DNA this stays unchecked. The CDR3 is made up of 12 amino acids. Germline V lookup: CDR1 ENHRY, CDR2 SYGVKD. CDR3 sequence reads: CAITPGGHEQFF.

The CDR3 loop is CATRTPGRANTGELFF. The J gene is TRBJ2-2, the V gene TRBV15; the D call from TCRdb, TRBD1, cannot be confirmed without DNA. Germline V gene lookup returns CDR1 LNHNV and CDR2 YYDKDF (reference sequence). CDR3 length: 16 residues.

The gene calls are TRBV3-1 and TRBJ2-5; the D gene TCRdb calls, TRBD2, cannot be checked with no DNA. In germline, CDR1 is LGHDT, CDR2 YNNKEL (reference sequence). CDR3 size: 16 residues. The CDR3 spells CASSTGPGTSGETQYF.

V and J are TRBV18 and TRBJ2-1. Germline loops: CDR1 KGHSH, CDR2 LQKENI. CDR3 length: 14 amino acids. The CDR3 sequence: CASSPMFKRVEQFF.

CDR3 protein: CASSRTGLGTTDTQYF. The chain is built from TRBV7-3 and TRBJ2-3; TCRdb reports TRBD1, a call that lacks DNA to check it against. In germline, CDR1 is SGHTA, CDR2 FQGTGA. The CDR3 is 16 amino acids.

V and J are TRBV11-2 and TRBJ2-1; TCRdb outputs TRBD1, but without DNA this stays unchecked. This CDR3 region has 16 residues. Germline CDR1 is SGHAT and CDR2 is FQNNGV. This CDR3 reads CASRKPGQGKSGEQFF.

The CDR3 sequence is CSVVSPTGVAEAFF. V usage is TRBV29-1 and J usage is TRBJ1-1; TCRdb calls TRBD1, which cannot be checked without DNA. Germline V gives CDR1 SQVTM, CDR2 ANQGSEA. There are 14 residues in the CDR3.

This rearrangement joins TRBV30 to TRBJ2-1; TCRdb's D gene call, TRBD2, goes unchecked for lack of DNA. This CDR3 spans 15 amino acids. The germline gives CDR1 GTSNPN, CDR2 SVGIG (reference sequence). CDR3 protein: CAWSNIAGGMSEQFF. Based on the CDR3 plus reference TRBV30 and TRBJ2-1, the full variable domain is SQTIHQWPATLVQPVGSPLSLECTVEGTSNPNLYWYRQAAGRGLQLLFYSVGIGQISSEVPQNLSASRPQDRQFILSSKKLLLSDSGFYLCAWSNIAGGMSEQFFGPGTRLTVL.

CDR3 region: CSVVAGNTEAFF. J is TRBJ1-1 and V is TRBV29-1. The CDR3 length is 12 residues. Germline values: CDR1 SQVTM, CDR2 ANQGSEA.

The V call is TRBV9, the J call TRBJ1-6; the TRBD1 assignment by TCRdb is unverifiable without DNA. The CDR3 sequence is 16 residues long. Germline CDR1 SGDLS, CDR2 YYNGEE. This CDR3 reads CASSVYLGAVNSPLHF.

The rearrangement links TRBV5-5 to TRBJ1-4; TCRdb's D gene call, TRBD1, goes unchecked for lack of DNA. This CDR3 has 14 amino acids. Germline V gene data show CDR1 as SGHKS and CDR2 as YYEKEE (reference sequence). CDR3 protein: CASSLLDSREKLFF.

The CDR3 loop reads CASSPIVSEDTQYF. The genes are TRBV7-2 and TRBJ2-3. CDR3 length equals 14 residues. CDR1 and CDR2 (germline): SGHTA, FQGNSA.

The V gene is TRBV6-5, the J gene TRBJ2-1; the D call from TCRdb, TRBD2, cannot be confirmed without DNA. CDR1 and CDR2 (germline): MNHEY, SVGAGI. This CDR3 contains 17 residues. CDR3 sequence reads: CASSPGTSGISYNEQFF.